Each of the 15 T cell receptor beta chains below was sequenced from the same sample in a study of PD-1 blockade in mismatch repair-deficient tumors. TCRdb's copy holds only in-frame clones and misses some; the assay was immunoSEQ multiplex PCR. The sample contains 39,000 or so clones, roughly 88% of which appear only once. The sequencing used PBMCs, collected about 40 weeks after starting pembrolizumab. The receptors were sampled from an adult with mismatch repair-deficient cancer.

The chain uses TRBV10-1 and TRBJ2-3; TRBD1 is a possible D gene (6 bases). The germline CDR1 and CDR2 sequences are WNHNN and SYGVQD (reference sequence). The CDR3 is made up of 16 amino acids. Trimming took 2 bases from V and 2 from J, leaving 14 bases between them. Written as DNA, the CDR3 is TGCGCCAGCAGTGAGCTGGGGGCAACCTTCACAGATACGCAGTATTTT. Translated, it gives CASSELGATFTDTQYF.

This clone was observed a few times. V usage is TRBV7-6 and J usage is TRBJ2-7; 8 bases are shared with TRBD1. The V gene's germline CDR1 is SGHVS and CDR2 FNYEAQ. J was trimmed by 0 bases and V by 5 bases; bases with no gene match: 3. The CDR3 runs 14 residues. CDR3 nucleotide sequence: TGTGCCAGCAGCCGAGACAGGGGCTCCTACGAGCAGTACTTC. Translation: CASSRDRGSYEQYF. The variable domain in full, completed from reference TRBV7-6 and TRBJ2-7, reads GAGVSQSPRYKVTKRGQDVALRCDPISGHVSLYWYRQALGQGPEFLTYFNYEAQQDKSGLPNDRFSAERPEGSISTLTIQRTEQRDSAMYRCASSRDRGSYEQYFGPGTRLTVT.

This clone has a single count. The chain is built from TRBV7-3 and TRBJ2-3, with unresolved D. V lost 6 bases and J lost 1, with 14 bases in between. The length of the CDR3 is 15 residues. Germline CDR1 SGHTA, CDR2 FQGTGA. CDR3: CASSFDSRGTDTQYF. The DNA of the CDR3 is TGTGCCAGCAGTTTCGATAGCAGAGGCACAGATACGCAGTATTTT. The whole variable domain, remainder taken from reference TRBV7-3 and TRBJ2-3, is GAGVSQTPSNKVTEKGKYVELRCDPISGHTALYWYRQSLGQGPEFLIYFQGTGAADDSGLPNDRFFAVRPEGSVSTLKIQRTERGDSAVYLCASSFDSRGTDTQYFGPGTRLTVL.

This chain uses TRBV18 with TRBJ1-1, with unresolved D. CDR1 is KGHSH and CDR2 is LQKENI in the germline V gene. Trimming pared 2 bases from V and 7 bases from J, leaving 11 bases between. The length of the CDR3 is 13 residues. The CDR3 loop reads CASSPDAGGEAFF. DNA of the CDR3: TGTGCCAGCTCACCAGACGCGGGAGGTGAAGCTTTCTTT.

This clone came up a few times. The gene calls are TRBV6-4 and TRBJ2-7, with 9 bases fitting TRBD2. Germline V lookup: CDR1 MRHNA, CDR2 SNTAGT. This CDR3 comprises 15 residues. The V and J ends lost 3 bases and 4 bases, in that order; junction bases with no gene match: 7. CDR3 residues: CASSELSGSQYEQYF. The CDR3 DNA follows: TGTGCCAGCAGTGAGCTTAGCGGGAGTCAATACGAGCAGTACTTC.

The rearrangement links TRBV28 to TRBJ2-7; D not certain. The CDR3 is 14 residues long. The germline V gene encodes CDR1 MDHEN and CDR2 SYDVKM. V was clipped by 2 bases and J by 6 bases, with 14 bases between them. For the CDR3, the DNA is TGTGCCAGCAGTTTAGGTTATGTGCGAAGCGAGCAGTACTTC. It translates to CASSLGYVRSEQYF.

This chain uses TRBV16 with TRBJ1-2; no definite D call. This CDR3 has 11 amino acids. From germline, CDR1 is KGHSY and CDR2 FQNENV. Trimming removed 2 bases at V and 8 bases at J, with 6 bases between. The CDR3 here is CASSQNIGYTF. The CDR3 region has the DNA TGTGCCAGCAGCCAAAACATAGGCTACACCTTC. The complete variable domain, with remaining parts taken from reference TRBV16 and TRBJ1-2, reads GEEVAQTPKHLVRGEGQKAKLYCAPIKGHSYVFWYQQVLKNEFKFLISFQNENVFDETGMPKERFSAKCLPNSPCSLEIQATKLEDSAVYFCASSQNIGYTFGSGTRLTVV.

CDR3 bases: TGTGCCAGCAGCTTGAGGGTGGCGAAAGAGACCCAGTACTTC. Its translation: CASSLRVAKETQYF. This sequence joins TRBV11-3 and TRBJ2-5, with D possibly TRBD2 on 5 matching bases. The CDR3 length is 14 residues. The germline V gene has CDR1 SGHNT and CDR2 YENEEA. The ends were cut back, 3 bases at V and 3 bases at J, with 11 bases in the middle.

The rearrangement links TRBV18 to TRBJ2-5, with 9 positions matching TRBD1. This CDR3 is 14 amino acids long. Germline V CDR1 and CDR2: KGHSH, LQKENI. J lost 1 base, V lost 6 bases, and 3 bases had no gene match. This CDR3 is CASSWTGAQETQYF. The CDR3 DNA sequence: TGTGCCAGCTCTTGGACAGGGGCCCAAGAGACCCAGTACTTC. The full variable domain, with the rest looked up from reference TRBV18 and TRBJ2-5, is NAGVMQNPRHLVRRRGQEARLRCSPMKGHSHVYWYRQLPEEGLKFMVYLQKENIIDESGMPKERFSAEFPKEGPSILRIQQVVRGDSAAYFCASSWTGAQETQYFGPGTRLLVL.

J is TRBJ2-7 and V is TRBV7-9, with D tentatively TRBD1 (5 bases). Per the germline V gene, CDR1 is SEHNR and CDR2 is FQNEAQ (reference sequence). The V end lost 10 bases, the J end lost 2 bases, and 27 bases lay between the germline ends. The CDR3 has 17 residues. The CDR3 here is CAITLYSGHARTYEQYF. Written as DNA, the CDR3 is TGTGCCATTACCCTTTATTCTGGACACGCGCGAACCTACGAGCAGTACTTC. Combining the CDR3 with reference TRBV7-9 and TRBJ2-7 gives the whole variable domain DTGVSQNPRHKITKRGQNVTFRCDPISEHNRLYWYRQTLGQGPEFLTYFQNEAQLEKSRLLSDRFSAERPKGSFSTLEIQRTEQGDSAMYLCAITLYSGHARTYEQYFGPGTRLTVT.

The V call is TRBV6-1, the J call TRBJ2-3; 7 bases align to TRBD1. V shed 3 bases, J shed 6 bases, and the junction held 6 bases outside the gene matches. The CDR3 is made up of 14 amino acids. Looked up from germline, CDR1 is MNHNS and CDR2 is SASEGT. The CDR3 region is CASSDLDRADTQYF. The CDR3 region has the DNA TGTGCCAGCAGTGACCTCGACAGGGCTGATACGCAGTATTTT.

The rearrangement uses TRBV27 and TRBJ2-3; D not certain. This CDR3 region has 14 residues. V was trimmed by 2 bases and J by 0 bases, leaving 6 bases between them. Per germline, CDR1 MNHEY and CDR2 SMNVEV (reference sequence). The CDR3 loop is CASSLQASTDTQYF. The CDR3 bases are TGTGCCAGCAGTTTACAGGCTAGCACAGATACGCAGTATTTT.

The V gene is TRBV14, the J gene TRBJ1-3, with a tentative D call TRBD1 (5 bases). The CDR3 extends over 15 amino acids. Trimming pared 4 bases from V and 7 bases from J, leaving 17 bases between. Germline CDR1 SGHDN, CDR2 FVKESK. The CDR3 DNA follows: TGTGCCAGCAGCCTCTTTCTCTCCAAGGGGAACACCATATATTTT. This translates into CASSLFLSKGNTIYF.

The chain uses TRBV30 and TRBJ2-5; 7 bases are a match to TRBD2. CDR1 and CDR2 (germline): GTSNPN, SVGIG (reference sequence). V was clipped by 4 bases and J by 2 bases; unmatched bases: 4. The CDR3 has 13 amino acids. The CDR3 sequence: CAWNRDYQETQYF. For the CDR3, the DNA is TGTGCCTGGAACCGGGACTATCAAGAGACCCAGTACTTC.

The gene calls are TRBV9 and TRBJ2-5, with 10 nucleotides matching TRBD2. Germline lookup yields CDR1 SGDLS and CDR2 YYNGEE. V lost 3 bases and J lost 4; bases outside the gene matches: 9. CDR3 length: 16 amino acids. The DNA of the CDR3 is TGTGCCAGCAGCGGCCCCATAGCGGGAGGAGGAGAGACCCAGTACTTC. Protein sequence: CASSGPIAGGGETQYF.